At least ten counts were recorded for the clone carrying this TCR beta chain. No antigen is known for it. Germline values: CDR1 SGHTA, CDR2 FQGNSA. The trim removed 4 bases at V and 5 bases at J, leaving 5 bases unmatched. This CDR3 has 14 residues. These data are taken from a study of CD8+CD57+ T cells in acquired aplastic anemia. Study summary: When averaged, DNA from sorted CD4+ and CD8+ cells came to 3 to 3.5 ug.

Patients included in sequencing had previously demonstrated CD8+CD57+ cell expansion by flow cytometry. The study sampled blood from patients who had received no therapy. Researchers used genomic DNA as the template to profile TCR beta VDJ and CDR3. TCRdb re-derived calls from the reads in MiXCR, one entry per CDR3 protein. The sample contains 450,000 to 600,000 distinct CDR3 sequences, about a third of which appear only once. Study-wide results and caveats: Patients did not significantly differ from controls in CD8+ Simpson's diversity. Twenty-nine sequences, all CD8+ CDR3, were shared between patients and controls.

This TCR was recovered from a human donor with aplastic anemia. Input material: sorted CD4+, CD8+, or CD8+CD57+ T cells (not recorded which) from PBMCs. The chain uses TRBV7-2 and TRBJ2-7; 10 nucleotides line up with TRBD2. The CDR3 nucleotides read TGTGCCAGCAGCTCCCCTAGCGGGAGCCACGAGCAGTACTTC. Its protein is CASSSPSGSHEQYF. Full variable domain (missing parts from reference TRBV7-2 and TRBJ2-7): GAGVSQSPSNKVTEKGKDVELRCDPISGHTALYWYRQSLGQGLEFLIYFQGNSAPDKSGLPSDRFSAERTGGSVSTLTIQRTQQEDSAVYLCASSSPSGSHEQYFGPGTRLTVT.